The clone carrying this TCR beta chain has a single count. The target antigen is unknown. Researchers ran the PCR with 60 Vbeta and 13 Jbeta primers. Original processing notes: The authors later counted 65 million to 80 million unique TCR beta chains, 9.5 million to 13 million of them shared. Generated by immunoSEQ multiplex PCR, the TCRdb table keeps only in-frame clones and is missing some. V, J and clone size reflect that table, while D and trimming were determined from the DNA. Of 150,000 or so clones in the sample, roughly 75% were seen once. This specimen belongs to a study of cytomegalovirus exposure and HLA in healthy donors. Regarding the study as a whole: Reported results showed that the classifier diagnosed cytomegalovirus status with high specificity and sensitivity. Analyses of presence and absence presupposed an approximately uniform sequencing depth across donors.

Sampled while nominally healthy, donors likely had unrecorded immune exposures. CDR3 length equals 15 residues. Losses at the gene ends were 3 bases for V and 5 bases for J; bases not matched to a gene: 7. Germline CDR1 and CDR2: GTSNPN and SVGIG (reference sequence). The rearrangement links TRBV30 to TRBJ2-1; 10 bases agree with TRBD2. This TCR was sampled from a man between 18 and 29 years old in good health and CMV-seropositive. Sequences were obtained from PBMCs. CDR3 region: CAWRPLAGSHNEQFF. CDR3 bases: TGTGCCTGGAGGCCACTAGCGGGATCCCACAATGAGCAGTTCTTC.